This T cell receptor beta chain comes out of a study of blood T cell repertoires in COVID-19. Study details: The samples span acute and convalescent COVID-19 from the United States, Italy and Spain. Sources were T cells, B-cell-depleted T cells, or PBMCs; the material itself was cDNA or gDNA.

Methods used by the authors: Reference gene primer amplification in the assay estimated nucleated cell counts. Repertoires were generated with immunoSEQ multiplex PCR, while TCRdb's copy carries only in-frame clones and drops some. V and J calls and clone size are given by that table; D and trimming were obtained from the DNA. The table has 85,000 to 120,000 clones, around nine tenths seen once. The sequencing sample was made of peripheral blood. The TCR was taken from a man aged 45-65 years with active or convalescent COVID-19.

CDR3 sequence: CASSKPGTGAYEQYF. The CDR3 DNA is TGTGCCAGCAGCAAACCCGGGACAGGGGCCTACGAGCAGTACTTC. The rearrangement links TRBV28 to TRBJ2-7; TRBD1 agrees at 10 bases. The CDR3 is made up of 15 amino acids. Germline CDR1 is MDHEN and CDR2 is SYDVKM. V lost 6 bases, J lost 2 bases, and 7 bases stayed unmatched.